This T cell receptor beta chain was observed in a study of cytotoxic CD8 clonotypes in ibrutinib-treated CLL. V was pared by 3 bases and J by 2 bases, with 11 bases between. The CDR3 totals 14 residues. In germline, CDR1 is MGHRA, CDR2 YSYEKL. Data came from immunoSEQ multiplex PCR; TCRdb stores just in-frame clones and leaves some out. The sample has fewer than 300,000 clones, 76% seen once; the top ten hold 5.6%. The sequenced sample was PBMCs, obtained at disease progression, from a patient treated with ibrutinib. This chain links TRBV4-1 with TRBJ2-7; D is possibly TRBD1 (5 bases). This receptor was identified in a human donor with chronic lymphocytic leukemia. CDR3 in DNA: TGCGCCAGCAGCCAGCTCTTAGGGGCCTACGAGCAGTACTTC. Translated: CASSQLLGAYEQYF.